One and the same sample provided the 14 T cell receptor beta chains below, sequenced in a study of beta chain features in type 1 diabetes. What was sequenced were expressed TCRB transcripts, since all of the isolated RNA had been reverse transcribed. Sequenced by immunoSEQ multiplex PCR; TCRdb stores in-frame clones only, minus some. The sample includes about 180,000 clones, about 12% of them seen just once. Sequenced: central memory CD4+ T cells from blood. Source of these receptors: a woman younger than 30 in good health.

This clone appeared a few times. The genes are TRBV7-3 and TRBJ2-1; possible D gene TRBD2, 6 bases. Germline V gene sequence: CDR1 SGHTA, CDR2 FQGTGA. This CDR3 spans 16 amino acids. Trimming left V 6 bases short and J 6 bases short, with 21 bases between. The CDR3 nucleotides read TGTGCCAGCAGGTCCGGGACTTCCCTAGTAGGCAATGAGCAGTTCTTC. This codes for CASRSGTSLVGNEQFF.

This clone was counted once. This rearrangement joins TRBV21-1 to TRBJ1-5; TRBD1 reflects the table's D call only, with no check against the DNA. TRBV21-1 counts as a pseudogene. The CDR3 length is 14 residues. The CDR3 DNA reads as TGTGCCAGCAGCGAGGACAGAAAAGGTCAGCCCCAGCATTTT. This encodes CASSEDRKGQPQHF.

V is TRBV7-2 and J is TRBJ1-2; 7 bases match TRBD1. Germline CDR1 SGHTA, CDR2 FQGNSA. Trimming removed 5 bases from V and 5 bases from J; junction bases left unmatched: 11. CDR3 length: 15 amino acids. The CDR3 DNA is TGTGCCAGCAGCCGAGTCGGGACAGAGAGATATGGCTACACCTTC. Its translation is CASSRVGTERYGYTF.

The chain employs TRBV14 and TRBJ2-5, with a possible D match to TRBD2 (6 bases). Germline-derived CDR1 and CDR2 are SGHDN and FVKESK. The CDR3 runs to 14 residues. The V gene lost 3 bases and the J gene lost 2 bases, with 10 bases spanning the gap. CDR3 sequence (DNA): TGTGCCAGCAGCCACGCGGGGCAACAAGAGACCCAGTACTTC. This encodes CASSHAGQQETQYF.

V and J are TRBV13 and TRBJ2-3; TRBD2 matches at 10 bases. The CDR3 is 17 residues long. The germline gives CDR1 PRHDT, CDR2 FYEKMQ (reference sequence). The V segment lost 0 bases and the J segment 5 bases; nucleotides outside the gene matches: 8. DNA for the CDR3: TGTGCCAGCAGCTTAGGAGCTAGCGGGAGAAACCAAGATACGCAGTATTTT. Encoded protein: CASSLGASGRNQDTQYF.

J is TRBJ2-5 and V is TRBV6-1; 14 positions match TRBD2. Unmatched junction bases numbered 3, after V lost 7 bases and J lost 5 bases. The CDR3 contains 14 residues. The germline V gene encodes CDR1 MNHNS and CDR2 SASEGT. CDR3 protein: CASMTSGREETQYF. The CDR3 DNA sequence: TGTGCCAGCATGACTAGCGGGAGGGAGGAGACCCAGTACTTC.

The CDR3 nucleotides read TGTGCCAGCTCCGCTGATAGCGGGACCTACAATGAGCAGTTCTTC. As protein: CASSADSGTYNEQFF. V usage is TRBV9 and J usage is TRBJ2-1; 8 bases map to TRBD2. Trimming took 7 bases from V and 2 from J; bases not matched to a gene: 8. Germline CDR1 SGDLS, CDR2 YYNGEE. The length of the CDR3 is 15 residues. The full variable domain, rest sourced from reference TRBV9 and TRBJ2-1, is DSGVTQTPKHLITATGQRVTLRCSPRSGDLSVYWYQQSLDQGLQFLIQYYNGEERAKGNILERFSAQQFPDLHSELNLSSLELGDSALYFCASSADSGTYNEQFFGPGTRLTVL.

The chain recombines TRBV10-3 with TRBJ2-7; no reliable D call. CDR1 is ENHRY and CDR2 is SYGVKD in the germline V gene. The CDR3 is 12 residues long. V dropped 4 bases and J dropped 6 bases, with 10 bases sitting between them. Written as DNA, the CDR3 is TGTGCCATCAGTGTTCAATCAGTCGAGCAGTACTTC. Encoded protein: CAISVQSVEQYF.

This clone turned up a few times. The chain uses TRBV19 and TRBJ2-1, with 10 bases aligning to TRBD2. CDR1 and CDR2 (germline): LNHDA, SQIVND (reference sequence). The CDR3 contains 13 residues. After removal of 6 bases from V and 9 bases from J, the junction contained 5 bases not matched to a gene. The chain's CDR3 is CASSGTSVSEQFF. The CDR3 DNA follows: TGTGCCAGTAGCGGGACTAGCGTGAGTGAGCAGTTCTTC.

This clone was counted a few times. The chain couples TRBV27 to TRBJ1-1, with D possibly TRBD1 on 5 matching bases. The CDR3 is 14 residues long. Germline V lookup: CDR1 MNHEY, CDR2 SMNVEV (reference sequence). V gave up 7 bases and J gave up 2 bases, with 14 bases separating them. This chain's CDR3 is CASTKRGFNTEAFF. The CDR3 DNA reads as TGTGCCAGCACCAAAAGGGGTTTCAACACTGAAGCTTTCTTT.

The CDR3 DNA reads TGTGCCAGCAGCACCCGGAGAAACGAAGAGACCCAGTACTTC. Protein: CASSTRRNEETQYF. The chain uses TRBV7-2 and TRBJ2-5; D uncertain. Deletions cut 5 bases from V and 3 bases from J, with 13 bases between. The CDR3 extends over 14 amino acids. Germline values: CDR1 SGHTA, CDR2 FQGNSA.

The V gene is TRBV7-2, the J gene TRBJ1-1, with D perhaps matching TRBD1 (5 bases). Germline CDR1 and CDR2: SGHTA and FQGNSA. CDR3 length equals 16 residues. V was shortened by 0 bases and J by 5 bases, with 16 bases between the two germline ends. CDR3 sequence: CASSLASGRVTTEAFF. The CDR3 region has the DNA TGTGCCAGCAGCTTAGCTTCGGGCAGGGTGACTACTGAAGCTTTCTTT.

This clone turned up a few times. The chain employs TRBV7-8 and TRBJ1-5; TRBD1 is a possible D gene (5 bases). This CDR3 contains 13 residues. The V gene's germline CDR1 is SGHVS and CDR2 FQNEAQ. V was pared by 5 bases and J by 3 bases, with 8 bases between. The CDR3: CASSPQVNQPQHF. CDR3 DNA sequence: TGTGCCAGCAGCCCACAGGTCAATCAGCCCCAGCATTTT.

The gene calls are TRBV7-2 and TRBJ2-3, with 8 bases aligning to TRBD2. CDR1 and CDR2 (germline): SGHTA, FQGNSA. Trimming cost V 1 base and J 4 bases; bases outside gene matches: 4. This CDR3 region has 15 residues. The CDR3 loop reads CASSLDSGNPDTQYF. As DNA, the CDR3 is TGTGCCAGCAGCTTAGATAGCGGGAATCCAGATACGCAGTATTTT.